A selection of T cell receptor beta chains follows, all from one sample in a study of T cell responses to AZD1222 COVID-19 vaccine. The method was immunoSEQ multiplex PCR; TCRdb's version includes in-frame clones alone and lacks a portion of them. The table records some 130,000 clones, around nine tenths of them present only once. The sequencing used peripheral blood, collected on day 0 of AZD1222 vaccination. The receptors were sampled from an adult in good health. The CDR3 runs from the conserved cysteine through the conserved F or W. Clone size is not always given. Where it is, it says once, few, many or a class for expanded clones.

v_gene	j_gene	abundance	CDR3aa
TRBV18	TRBJ1-4	NA	CASSPPSNEKLFF
TRBV10-3	TRBJ2-5	NA	CAISDPGLRETQYF
TRBV6-2/TRBV6-3	TRBJ1-1	NA	CASSYSDLYAQRMNTEAFF
TRBV19	TRBJ2-7	NA	CASSIAARDEQYF
TRBV6-2/TRBV6-3	TRBJ1-3	NA	CASSRRGSGNTIYF
TRBV9	TRBJ1-2	NA	CASSASRGYSNYGYTF
TRBV6-1	TRBJ1-1	few	CASSDRGREAFF
TRBV18	TRBJ1-5	NA	CASSPPTRELSNQPQHF
TRBV19	TRBJ2-5	once	CASSIFRPGRVGAGAPGETQYF
TRBV5-1	TRBJ2-1	NA	CASSLSPTGDEQFF
TRBV9	TRBJ2-7	NA	CASSPTSDTDYEQYF
TRBV19	TRBJ1-5	NA	CASSIVGGRGNQPQHF
TRBV29-1	TRBJ1-2	NA	CSVEGVGDYGYTF
TRBV6-4	TRBJ2-7	NA	CASMGGRAFGEQYF
TRBV5-4	TRBJ2-6	NA	CASSLVPTGGPLGANVLTF
TRBV3-1/TRBV3-2	TRBJ2-5	NA	CASSQGAGGPGETQYF
TRBV30	TRBJ1-6	NA	CAWSRRDRSHNSPLHF
TRBV3-1/TRBV3-2	TRBJ2-2	NA	CASAKNTGELFF
TRBV19	TRBJ1-5	NA	CASSLRDKLDHQPQHF
TRBV19	TRBJ1-6	once	CASSSGGRSPLHF
TRBV5-8	TRBJ1-1	NA	CASSLEGTQNTEAFF
TRBV5-8	TRBJ1-5	NA	CASSWDSNQPQHF
TRBV18	TRBJ2-7	few	CASSLSGGRNYEQYF
TRBV18	TRBJ2-7	NA	CASSPLAGGSYEQYF
TRBV12-3/TRBV12-4	TRBJ1-5	NA	CASSVGGDQPQHF
TRBV5-6	TRBJ2-3	NA	CASSQLSHVEKYTSDTQYF
TRBV6-2/TRBV6-3	TRBJ1-2	NA	CASSLDGTYYGYTF
TRBV2	TRBJ1-4	NA	CASSEAGEKLFF
TRBV7-2	TRBJ2-5	NA	CASSLGTLAGSRETQYF
TRBV7-8	TRBJ2-1	NA	CASSSLGLAQNNEQFF
TRBV6-1	TRBJ1-2	NA	CASSERRGRESYGYTF
TRBV19	TRBJ1-2	NA	CASSIGQYYGYTF
TRBV27	TRBJ2-7	NA	CASSFSSTAYEQYF
TRBV2	TRBJ2-2	NA	CASSETESGELFF
TRBV4-1	TRBJ2-5	NA	CASSLGLAEETQYF
TRBV30	TRBJ1-3	NA	CAWSAGGFSGNTIYF
TRBV6-5	TRBJ2-7	NA	CASSYSGTGGYEQYF
TRBV6-5	TRBJ2-3	NA	CASTRDPYTDTQYF
TRBV27	TRBJ1-6	NA	CASSLPGMGSPLHF
TRBV15	TRBJ2-3	once	CATSRDAGTGTQYF
TRBV7-3	TRBJ2-1	NA	CASSSRLTSYNEQFF
TRBV6-5	TRBJ1-5	NA	CASSLQMSNQPQHF
TRBV2	TRBJ1-5	NA	CASSEEGLFQHF
TRBV5-1	TRBJ2-7	NA	CASSPQDGYEQYF
TRBV3-1/TRBV3-2	TRBJ2-3	NA	CASRQRWLAGEDTQYF
TRBV5-4	TRBJ1-4	once	CASRIQGPNEKLFF
TRBV27	TRBJ1-2	once	CASSSPTQGSYGYTF
TRBV30	TRBJ2-6	NA	CAWSAPGRTTFSGANVLTF
TRBV7-2	TRBJ2-1	NA	CASSPAGGHWGMQFF
TRBV5-5	TRBJ2-1	NA	CASSSTSGSSYNEQFF
TRBV11-1	TRBJ2-7	NA	CASSFRSGDWNEQYF
TRBV7-2	TRBJ1-1	NA	CASSLAIVDRGLRTEAFF